What follows are 19 T cell receptor beta chains derived from one specimen sequenced in a study of post-analysis software for immune sequencing data. cDNA libraries for TCR beta contained unique molecular identifiers. TCRdb independently ran MiXCR on the PCR reads; one entry per CDR3 protein. The data hold around 710,000 distinct CDR3 sequences, with under 60% observed a single time. Whole-study results and caveats: When patients were compared with controls, roughly five TRBV segments were more frequent, TRBV5-6, TRBV5-1 and TRBV20-1 among them.

No antigens are known for them. The sequencing input was blood. The receptors were sampled from a girl aged 5-17 years with multiple sclerosis.

This clonotype was detected a few times. The V call is TRBV6-5, the J call TRBJ1-2, with D perhaps matching TRBD1 (6 bases). Looked up from germline, CDR1 is MNHEY and CDR2 is SVGAGI. V gave up 4 bases and J gave up 7 bases, with 22 bases separating them. The CDR3 runs to 16 residues. In DNA, the CDR3 is TGTGCCAGCAGTTTCCGACTCCGGGACACCCATTTTGGCTACACCTTC. This codes for CASSFRLRDTHFGYTF.

The chain employs TRBV7-2 and TRBJ2-2, with a weak D call TRBD1 (7 bases). V shed 5 bases and J shed 9 bases, with 28 bases lying between them. The CDR3 is 18 amino acids. The V gene's germline CDR1 is SGHTA and CDR2 FQGNSA. CDR3 nucleotide sequence: TGTGCCAGCAGCCCGGGGGACCAGGGGGTGGTAAGAGGGCGGGAGCTGTTTTTT. Translating it yields CASSPGDQGVVRGRELFF.

The rearrangement joins TRBV27 to TRBJ2-1; the D gene is possibly TRBD2 (6 bases). Germline V gene data show CDR1 as MNHEY and CDR2 as SMNVEV (reference sequence). V lost 6 bases and J lost 11, with 14 bases in between. CDR3 length equals 12 residues. The CDR3 spells CASSQTGDQQFF. The CDR3 nucleotides are TGTGCCAGCAGCCAAACGGGAGACCAGCAGTTCTTC.

This clonotype has just a few counts. The rearrangement uses TRBV4-1 and TRBJ2-3, with 7 nucleotides matching TRBD1. V lost 3 bases and J lost 4; bases outside the gene matches: 7. The CDR3 contains 15 residues. Germline assignment: CDR1 MGHRA and CDR2 YSYEKL. The CDR3 DNA sequence: TGCGCCAGCAGCCAGGAAGACAGGGCGGCAGATACGCAGTATTTT. It translates to CASSQEDRAADTQYF.

This clonotype was counted only a few times. V usage is TRBV24-1 and J usage is TRBJ2-1; D call uncertain. The CDR3 runs to 12 residues. Trimming removed 6 bases from V and 4 bases from J, with 6 bases in between. In germline, CDR1 is KGHDR, CDR2 SFDVKD. CDR3 DNA: TGTGCCACCAGTACTCTGTACAATGAGCAGTTCTTC. The encoded protein is CATSTLYNEQFF.

The chain carries TRBV12-3 or TRBV12-4 and TRBJ1-2, with D possibly matching TRBD1 (6 bases). The CDR3 spans 13 residues. Trimming cost V 1 base and J 10 bases, with 13 bases left between them. CDR3 DNA sequence: TGTGCCAGCAGTTTAGGAGGGGGGCAATCCTACACCTTC. Its translation: CASSLGGGQSYTF.

The chain employs TRBV5-1 and TRBJ2-1; 9 bases line up with TRBD2. The CDR3 covers 17 residues. J gave up 7 bases and V 4 bases, and 15 bases lay outside the gene matches. The germline V gene encodes CDR1 SGHRS and CDR2 YFSETQ. CDR3 loop: CASSLPPLAGVGNEQFF. CDR3 DNA: TGCGCCAGCAGCCTACCGCCGTTAGCGGGAGTTGGTAATGAGCAGTTCTTC. Based on the CDR3 plus reference TRBV5-1 and TRBJ2-1, the full variable domain is KAGVTQTPRYLIKTRGQQVTLSCSPISGHRSVSWYQQTPGQGLQFLFEYFSETQRNKGNFPGRFSGRQFSNSRSEMNVSTLELGDSALYLCASSLPPLAGVGNEQFFGPGTRLTVL.

The rearrangement links TRBV7-9 to TRBJ2-2; D remains ambiguous. Germline CDR1 reads SEHNR; CDR2 reads FQNEAQ (reference sequence). The V gene lost 3 bases and the J gene lost 6 bases, with 8 bases spanning the gap. This CDR3 is built from 13 residues. The CDR3, as DNA: TGTGCCAGCAGCTTCCTACCCCCCGGGGAGCTGTTTTTT. It is translated as CASSFLPPGELFF.

This clonotype appeared once. The V gene is TRBV7-9, the J gene TRBJ1-5; D uncertain. CDR1 is SEHNR and CDR2 is FQNEAQ in the germline V gene (reference sequence). The CDR3 runs to 13 residues. Deletions cut 5 bases from V and 4 bases from J, with 9 bases between. The CDR3 coding sequence is TGTGCCAGCAGCCCTCAGGTTAATCAGCCCCAGCATTTT. Translated, it gives CASSPQVNQPQHF.

This rearrangement joins TRBV6-5 to TRBJ1-4; D is perhaps TRBD1 (5 bases). The germline CDR1 and CDR2 sequences are MNHEY and SVGAGI. The CDR3 sequence is 15 residues long. With 6 bases removed from V and 8 bases from J, the gap between germline ends came to 19 bases. The CDR3 is CASRASGGDGEKLFF. In DNA form, the CDR3 reads TGTGCCAGCAGAGCATCCGGGGGGGACGGAGAAAAACTGTTTTTT.

The chain is built from TRBV5-6 and TRBJ2-7; 13 nucleotides match TRBD2. Germline V lookup: CDR1 SGHDT, CDR2 YYEEEE. The V segment lost 1 base and the J segment 5 bases; nucleotides outside the gene matches: 6. This CDR3 has 16 residues. The CDR3 is CASSLLTSGRAHEQYF. The CDR3 DNA is TGTGCCAGCAGCTTGTTAACTAGCGGGAGGGCCCACGAGCAGTACTTC. The entire variable domain, with the rest obtained from reference TRBV5-6 and TRBJ2-7, is as follows: DAGVTQSPTHLIKTRGQQVTLRCSPKSGHDTVSWYQQALGQGPQFIFQYYEEEERQRGNFPDRFSGHQFPNYSSELNVNALLLGDSALYLCASSLLTSGRAHEQYFGPGTRLTVT.

The V and J genes are TRBV20-1 and TRBJ2-3, with 10 bases lining up with TRBD2. This CDR3 spans 17 amino acids. The trim removed 4 bases at V and 0 bases at J, leaving 10 bases unmatched. Germline V gene lookup returns CDR1 DFQATT and CDR2 SNEGSKA (reference sequence). The CDR3 sequence is CSATLAGVLSSTDTQYF. CDR3 DNA sequence: TGCAGTGCTACCCTAGCGGGAGTGCTGAGTAGCACAGATACGCAGTATTTT.

The table lists this clonotype with a few counts. This chain connects TRBV4-3 to TRBJ1-2; 8 nucleotides line up with TRBD1. Germline values: CDR1 LGHNA, CDR2 YSLEER. This CDR3 has 18 residues. V lost 0 bases to trimming and J lost 0 bases; unmatched junction nucleotides: 9. DNA for the CDR3: TGCGCCAGCAGCCAAGATTTTAGAGGGACAGGCACTAACTATGGCTACACCTTC. Its protein product is CASSQDFRGTGTNYGYTF.

The chain joins TRBV5-6 to TRBJ2-1, with D possibly matching TRBD2 (6 bases). The V end lost 1 base, the J end lost 11 bases, and 16 bases lay between the germline ends. The CDR3 covers 14 residues. Germline CDR1 is SGHDT and CDR2 is YYEEEE. In DNA, the CDR3 is TGTGCCAGCAGCTTGTGGGGGGTCAGGAATAAGCAGTTCTTC. Its translation is CASSLWGVRNKQFF.

The chain combines TRBV7-2 with TRBJ1-2; 13 positions agree with TRBD2. The end of the DNA fits TRBJ2-7 better, so the J call may be wrong. Germline CDR1 reads SGHTA; CDR2 reads FQGNSA. The CDR3 length is 18 residues. The CDR3 loop is CASSRRRTSGSGSYEQYF. The CDR3 bases are TGTGCCAGCAGCCGACGAAGGACTAGCGGGAGCGGGTCGTACGAGCAGTACTTC.

V usage is TRBV12-3 or TRBV12-4 and J usage is TRBJ1-4, with 7 nucleotides matching TRBD1. The J segment lost 14 bases and the V segment lost 1 base, leaving 16 bases of the junction unmatched. CDR3 length equals 16 residues. CDR3 region: CASSLEQLGQTRRLFF. The DNA of the CDR3 is TGTGCCAGCAGTTTAGAGCAGTTGGGACAGACGAGGCGGCTGTTTTTT.

This clonotype has just a few counts. The chain uses TRBV7-3 and TRBJ2-1; 11 bases are shared with TRBD2. Germline V gene sequence: CDR1 SGHTA, CDR2 FQGTGA. This CDR3 is 16 amino acids long. J was trimmed by 10 bases and V by 4 bases; bases with no gene match: 12. CDR3 sequence: CASSSFGLAGNREQFF. The CDR3 DNA is TGTGCCAGCAGCTCCTTCGGACTAGCGGGCAATCGCGAGCAGTTCTTC.

This chain links TRBV3-1 with TRBJ1-5; the D is unclear. Between the trimmed V and J ends, which lost 3 bases and 4 bases, there was a span of 13 bases. The germline CDR1 and CDR2 sequences are LGHDT and YNNKEL (reference sequence). The CDR3 consists of 15 residues. In DNA, the CDR3 is TGTGCCAGCAGCCAGGGAAGGACTAGGAATCAGCCCCAGCATTTT. Translated: CASSQGRTRNQPQHF.

The chain combines TRBV6-6 with TRBJ1-6; no clear D. The CDR3 consists of 14 residues. The V end lost 7 bases, the J end lost 5 bases, and 12 bases lay between the germline ends. Germline V gene sequence: CDR1 MNHNY, CDR2 SVGAGI (reference sequence). DNA for the CDR3: TGTGCCAGCAACCTGAGCGGAAATAATTCACCCCTCCACTTT. It is translated as CASNLSGNNSPLHF.